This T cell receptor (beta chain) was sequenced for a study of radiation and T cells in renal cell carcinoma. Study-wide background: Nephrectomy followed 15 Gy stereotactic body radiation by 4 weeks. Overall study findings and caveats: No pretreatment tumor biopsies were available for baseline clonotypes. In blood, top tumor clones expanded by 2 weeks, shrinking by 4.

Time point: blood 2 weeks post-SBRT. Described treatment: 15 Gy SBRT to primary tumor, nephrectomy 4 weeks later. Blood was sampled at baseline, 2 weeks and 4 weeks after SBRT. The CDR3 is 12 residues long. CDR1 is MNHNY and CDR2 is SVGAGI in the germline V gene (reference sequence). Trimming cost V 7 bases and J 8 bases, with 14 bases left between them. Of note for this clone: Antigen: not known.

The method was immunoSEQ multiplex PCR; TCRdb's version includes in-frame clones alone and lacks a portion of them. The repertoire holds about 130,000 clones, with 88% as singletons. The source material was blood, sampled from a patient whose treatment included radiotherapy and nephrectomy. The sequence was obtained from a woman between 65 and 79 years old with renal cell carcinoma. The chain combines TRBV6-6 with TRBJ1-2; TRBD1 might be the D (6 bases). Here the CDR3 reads CASTNRVEGYTF. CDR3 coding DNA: TGTGCCAGCACCAACAGGGTCGAGGGCTACACCTTC.